These 32 T cell receptor beta chains came from one sample sequenced in a study of blood T cell repertoires in COVID-19. Only in-frame clones appear in the TCRdb table, and some are missing; sequencing was by immunoSEQ multiplex PCR. The data hold approximately 110,000 clones, with around 66% observed a single time. The sequenced sample was peripheral blood. These receptors were obtained from a man older than 75 with acute or convalescent COVID-19.

This clone was counted only a few times. The chain carries TRBV28 and TRBJ2-3; possibly TRBD2 for D (5 bases). The CDR3 runs 14 residues. Trimming pared 5 bases from V and 4 bases from J, leaving 13 bases between. The germline V gene encodes CDR1 MDHEN and CDR2 SYDVKM. The CDR3 region has the DNA TGTGCCAGCAGTCGCCCCGGACTGTCAGATACGCAGTATTTT. Encoded protein: CASSRPGLSDTQYF.

The gene calls are TRBV29-1 and TRBJ2-1, with 10 bases aligning to TRBD2. The CDR3 totals 14 residues. Trimming at V came to 1 base and at J to 5 bases, leaving 2 bases not matched to a gene. CDR1 is SQVTM and CDR2 is ANQGSEA in the germline V gene. The CDR3 DNA sequence: TGCAGCGTTGAAGGGCTAGCGGGAGACAATGAGCAGTTCTTC. Its translation: CSVEGLAGDNEQFF.

V is TRBV5-1 and J is TRBJ2-3; possible D gene TRBD2, 6 bases. Germline values: CDR1 SGHRS, CDR2 YFSETQ. Trimming took off 4 bases at V and 5 bases at J, with 14 bases between the two ends. The CDR3 is 14 amino acids. CDR3 sequence reads: CASSGGRLVDTQYF. For the CDR3, the DNA is TGCGCCAGCAGCGGGGGGAGATTGGTAGATACGCAGTATTTT.

This chain uses TRBV29-1 with TRBJ2-3; 11 positions match TRBD2. The trim removed 3 bases at V and 4 bases at J, leaving 12 bases unmatched. The CDR3 has 17 residues. The germline gives CDR1 SQVTM, CDR2 ANQGSEA. The CDR3 sequence is CSVDGRSSGRRADTQYF. The CDR3 nucleotides are TGCAGCGTTGACGGTCGGTCTAGCGGGAGGAGGGCAGATACGCAGTATTTT.

The chain is built from TRBV18 and TRBJ2-7, with D possibly TRBD1 on 6 matching bases. Germline lookup yields CDR1 KGHSH and CDR2 LQKENI. This CDR3 contains 15 residues. V shed 4 bases and J shed 1 base, with 14 bases lying between them. CDR3 nucleotides: TGTGCCAGCTCACTCGGACAGCAAGTATCCTACGAGCAGTACTTC. This sequence encodes CASSLGQQVSYEQYF.

The genes are TRBV24-1 and TRBJ2-1; TRBD1 matches 7 bases. Germline CDR1 and CDR2: KGHDR and SFDVKD. V lost 9 bases and J lost 2; bases outside the gene matches: 9. The CDR3 sequence is 15 residues long. The CDR3 DNA sequence: TGTGCCACCGCATGGGGCCAGGGGGCCTACAATGAGCAGTTCTTC. It translates to CATAWGQGAYNEQFF.

The V gene is TRBV9, the J gene TRBJ2-1; a weak D match, TRBD2 (5 bases). Between the trimmed V and J ends, which lost 2 bases and 4 bases, there was a span of 13 bases. The germline gives CDR1 SGDLS, CDR2 YYNGEE. The CDR3 totals 15 residues. The CDR3 loop reads CASSVTPGEYNEQFF. CDR3 bases: TGTGCCAGCAGCGTGACGCCCGGGGAGTACAATGAGCAGTTCTTC.

This chain connects TRBV5-5 to TRBJ1-5; maybe TRBD1 (6 bases). The CDR3 consists of 14 residues. The germline V gene has CDR1 SGHKS and CDR2 YYEKEE (reference sequence). Trimming left V 4 bases short and J 2 bases short, with 10 bases between. CDR3 DNA sequence: TGTGCCAGCAGCCTTAAGGGGGGCAATCAGCCCCAGCATTTT. It is translated as CASSLKGGNQPQHF.

The CDR3 DNA follows: TGTGCCAGCAGCTTGGCGAGGACAGGGGGGTTAGGGGCCAACGTCCTGACTTTC. Residues: CASSLARTGGLGANVLTF. V usage is TRBV5-6 and J usage is TRBJ2-6, with 10 positions matching TRBD1. The CDR3 is 18 residues long. The V gene end was trimmed by 0 bases and the J gene end by 4 bases; junction bases not matched to a gene: 7. CDR1 SGHDT and CDR2 YYEEEE come from the germline V gene.

The chain employs TRBV7-2 and TRBJ2-5; TRBD2 matches at 9 bases. CDR1 is SGHTA and CDR2 is FQGNSA in the germline V gene. The CDR3 totals 17 residues. J gave up 5 bases and V 5 bases, and 15 bases lay outside the gene matches. CDR3 residues: CASSPTWRLAGVETQYF. Written as DNA, the CDR3 is TGTGCCAGCAGCCCAACCTGGCGATTAGCGGGAGTTGAGACCCAGTACTTC.

The chain combines TRBV7-2 with TRBJ1-2; D gene unclear. Trimming removed 1 base at V and 8 bases at J, with 8 bases between. This CDR3 has 12 amino acids. CDR1 is SGHTA and CDR2 is FQGNSA in the germline V gene. Here the CDR3 DNA reads TGTGCCAGCAGCTTAGGGTCGGGAGGCTACACCTTC. This gives the protein CASSLGSGGYTF.

The table lists this clone with a few counts. The chain is built from TRBV4-3 and TRBJ2-1, with a possible D match to TRBD1 (5 bases). This CDR3 region has 15 residues. Trimming removed 0 bases from V and 8 bases from J, with 14 bases in between. CDR1 and CDR2 from the germline V gene are LGHNA and YSLEER. For the CDR3, the DNA is TGCGCCAGCAGCCAAGATGGGGCGGTAGGGGATGAGCAGTTCTTC. Translated: CASSQDGAVGDEQFF.

This clone occurred a few times. The V gene is TRBV6-5, the J gene TRBJ2-5; 12 bases map to TRBD2. The V and J ends lost 6 bases and 4 bases, in that order; junction bases with no gene match: 6. Germline V lookup: CDR1 MNHEY, CDR2 SVGAGI. The CDR3 is 15 amino acids. CDR3 region: CASRRLAGERETQYF. CDR3 bases: TGTGCCAGCAGGAGACTAGCGGGAGAGCGAGAGACCCAGTACTTC.

The J gene is TRBJ1-5, the V gene TRBV6-5; TRBD1 is a possible D gene (5 bases). Trimming took 3 bases from V and 7 from J, leaving 10 bases between them. The V gene's germline CDR1 is MNHEY and CDR2 SVGAGI. There are 13 residues in the CDR3. CDR3: CASSYSPGQPQHF. The CDR3 nucleotides are TGTGCCAGCAGTTATTCTCCAGGGCAGCCCCAGCATTTT.

This clone has just a few counts. The chain links TRBV27 to TRBJ1-4; no reliable D call. Germline-derived CDR1 and CDR2 are MNHEY and SMNVEV (reference sequence). The CDR3 runs to 14 residues. V was clipped by 3 bases and J by 0 bases, with 5 bases between them. For the CDR3, the DNA is TGTGCCAGCAGTTTTCGTTCAACTAATGAAAAACTGTTTTTT. Translation gives CASSFRSTNEKLFF.

This clone occurred a few times. The V and J genes are TRBV5-1 and TRBJ2-5; the D gene is possibly TRBD2 (6 bases). V dropped 4 bases and J dropped 1 base, with 11 bases sitting between them. The CDR3 has 14 amino acids. Germline V gives CDR1 SGHRS, CDR2 YFSETQ. CDR3 protein: CASSPGGIQETQYF. CDR3 sequence (DNA): TGCGCCAGCAGCCCTGGGGGGATCCAAGAGACCCAGTACTTC.

This clone was seen repeatedly, ten times or more. The chain has TRBV14 and TRBJ2-5, with TRBD1 matching over 7 bases. This CDR3 comprises 14 residues. Germline V gene sequence: CDR1 SGHDN, CDR2 FVKESK. V was pared by 4 bases and J by 7 bases, with 9 bases of the junction left unmatched. For the CDR3, the DNA is TGTGCCAGCAGCCCCCTCGACAGGGTTGGGACCCAGTACTTC. Its protein is CASSPLDRVGTQYF.

V and J are TRBV5-6 and TRBJ1-2, with TRBD1 as a possible D gene (6 bases). Germline lookup yields CDR1 SGHDT and CDR2 YYEEEE. V gave up 4 bases and J gave up 2 bases, with 12 bases separating them. CDR3 size: 14 residues. Here the CDR3 reads CASSPGGQNYGYTF. The CDR3 DNA reads TGTGCCAGCAGCCCTGGTGGACAGAACTATGGCTACACCTTC.

This chain links TRBV19 with TRBJ1-5, with 7 bases aligning to TRBD1. This CDR3 region has 14 residues. From germline, CDR1 is LNHDA and CDR2 SQIVND (reference sequence). Germline trimming cut 6 bases from V and 7 bases from J; bases unmatched to any gene: 9. The CDR3 DNA is TGTGCCAGTAGAGAGACAGGGAGGCAACAGCCCCAGCATTTT. This gives the protein CASRETGRQQPQHF. Drawing the rest from reference TRBV19 and TRBJ1-5, the complete variable domain is DGGITQSPKYLFRKEGQNVTLSCEQNLNHDAMYWYRQDPGQGLRLIYYSQIVNDFQKGDIAEGYSVSREKKESFPLTVTSAQKNPTAFYLCASRETGRQQPQHFGDGTRLSIL.

V gene TRBV24-1 combines with J gene TRBJ2-3; TRBD2 is a possible D gene (7 bases). This CDR3 has 18 amino acids. Germline V gives CDR1 KGHDR, CDR2 SFDVKD. V was trimmed by 6 bases and J by 0 bases, leaving 21 bases between them. The CDR3: CATSPPAGGGGSTDTQYF. The DNA for the CDR3 is TGTGCCACCAGTCCCCCCGCCGGAGGGGGGGGTAGCACAGATACGCAGTATTTT.

This clone was detected only a few times. This chain joins TRBV24-1 and TRBJ2-2; 9 bases fit TRBD1. Germline-derived CDR1 and CDR2 are KGHDR and SFDVKD. This CDR3 has 15 residues. J gave up 8 bases and V 6 bases, and 9 bases lay outside the gene matches. The CDR3 nucleotides are TGTGCCACCAGTTCACAGGACAGGGGATCAGGGGAGCTGTTTTTT. This encodes CATSSQDRGSGELFF.

This chain connects TRBV2 to TRBJ2-2; 7 bases line up with TRBD1. From germline, CDR1 is SNHLY and CDR2 FYNNEI. The CDR3 sequence is 14 residues long. V gave up 6 bases and J gave up 2 bases; unmatched junction bases: 3. The CDR3 DNA sequence: TGTGCCAGCAGAGGGACAGCTAACACCGGGGAGCTGTTTTTT. It codes for CASRGTANTGELFF.

This chain joins TRBV28 and TRBJ2-4, with 9 bases identical to TRBD2. Germline CDR1 reads MDHEN; CDR2 reads SYDVKM. The CDR3 loop spans 17 amino acids. Trimming cost V 5 bases and J 0 bases; bases outside gene matches: 8. The CDR3 sequence: CASSILGTSRAKNIQYF. The CDR3 region has the DNA TGTGCCAGCAGTATTCTGGGGACTAGCAGAGCCAAAAACATTCAGTACTTC.

The V call is TRBV28, the J call TRBJ1-5; possible D gene TRBD1, 6 bases. The ends were cut back, 6 bases at V and 5 bases at J, with 20 bases in the middle. Germline V lookup: CDR1 MDHEN, CDR2 SYDVKM. The CDR3 runs to 16 residues. CDR3 sequence (DNA): TGTGCCAGCAGCCCCTCGTCCAGGGGCAAGGATCAGCCCCAGCATTTT. It yields the protein CASSPSSRGKDQPQHF. The variable domain in full, with the rest retrieved from reference TRBV28 and TRBJ1-5, is DVKVTQSSRYLVKRTGEKVFLECVQDMDHENMFWYRQDPGLGLRLIYFSYDVKMKEKGDIPEGYSVSREKKERFSLILESASTNQTSMYLCASSPSSRGKDQPQHFGDGTRLSIL.

As to this clone: Germline is not matched at one junction end, which may reflect a read error. This chain links TRBV11-2 with TRBJ2-7; D possibly corresponds to TRBD2 (7 bases). Germline loops: CDR1 SGHAT, CDR2 FQNNGV. The CDR3 totals 11 residues. CDR3 in amino acids: CASSSGTRPNF. The CDR3 nucleotides are TGTGCCAGCAGCAGCGGGACAAGGCCCAACTTC.

The chain joins TRBV7-2 to TRBJ2-5, with 8 bases fitting TRBD2. With V trimmed by 5 bases and J by 5 bases, 10 bases remained unmatched. The CDR3 extends over 15 amino acids. CDR1 and CDR2 from the germline V gene are SGHTA and FQGNSA. The CDR3 region has the DNA TGTGCCAGCAGCCAGACCGGGACTAGGGGCGAGACCCAGTACTTC. It is translated as CASSQTGTRGETQYF. The variable domain in full, with the rest retrieved from reference TRBV7-2 and TRBJ2-5, is GAGVSQSPSNKVTEKGKDVELRCDPISGHTALYWYRQSLGQGLEFLIYFQGNSAPDKSGLPSDRFSAERTGGSVSTLTIQRTQQEDSAVYLCASSQTGTRGETQYFGPGTRLLVL.

This clone was seen a handful of times. This chain connects TRBV19 to TRBJ2-5; D gene unclear. V lost 5 bases and J lost 4, with 11 bases in between. There are 13 residues in the CDR3. Germline V gives CDR1 LNHDA, CDR2 SQIVND (reference sequence). The CDR3 spells CASSPRVRETQYF. The CDR3 nucleotides read TGTGCCAGTAGTCCTAGAGTAAGAGAGACCCAGTACTTC.

The chain uses TRBV15 and TRBJ2-5, with D unclear. CDR3 length: 14 residues. With 0 bases removed from V and 7 bases from J, the gap between germline ends came to 12 bases. CDR1 and CDR2 from the germline V gene are LNHNV and YYDKDF (reference sequence). The CDR3 DNA reads as TGTGCCACCAGCAGAGACCGTCTCACTGTGACCCAGTACTTC. This sequence encodes CATSRDRLTVTQYF. The whole variable domain, filled in from reference TRBV15 and TRBJ2-5, reads DAMVIQNPRYQVTQFGKPVTLSCSQTLNHNVMYWYQQKSSQAPKLLFHYYDKDFNNEADTPDNFQSRRPNTSFCFLDIRSPGLGDTAMYLCATSRDRLTVTQYFGPGTRLLVL.

V and J are TRBV29-1 and TRBJ1-1, with 9 bases identical to TRBD1. The CDR3 contains 13 residues. Germline trimming cut 7 bases from V and 5 bases from J; bases unmatched to any gene: 8. Germline-derived CDR1 and CDR2 are SQVTM and ANQGSEA. The CDR3 loop is CSGGQGMGTEAFF. CDR3 bases: TGCAGCGGGGGACAGGGAATGGGTACTGAAGCTTTCTTT.

This clone was picked up a small number of times. The rearrangement links TRBV19 to TRBJ2-6; 10 nucleotides line up with TRBD1. The CDR3 loop spans 18 amino acids. Trimming cost V 3 bases and J 2 bases; bases outside gene matches: 7. The V gene's germline CDR1 is LNHDA and CDR2 SQIVND (reference sequence). This CDR3 is CASSMPGQGRPGANVLTF. Written as DNA, the CDR3 is TGTGCCAGTAGTATGCCGGGACAGGGGCGGCCTGGGGCCAACGTCCTGACTTTC. Complete variable domain (other parts from reference TRBV19 and TRBJ2-6): DGGITQSPKYLFRKEGQNVTLSCEQNLNHDAMYWYRQDPGQGLRLIYYSQIVNDFQKGDIAEGYSVSREKKESFPLTVTSAQKNPTAFYLCASSMPGQGRPGANVLTFGAGSRLTVL.

This chain joins TRBV24-1 and TRBJ1-1; 9 bases are a match to TRBD1. Germline CDR1 is KGHDR and CDR2 is SFDVKD. The CDR3 runs to 13 residues. J was trimmed by 3 bases and V by 9 bases; bases with no gene match: 4. CDR3 protein: CATRDRADTEAFF. CDR3 nucleotides: TGTGCCACCCGGGACAGGGCCGACACTGAAGCTTTCTTT.

The rearrangement links TRBV28 to TRBJ2-3; 10 bases are shared with TRBD2. In germline, CDR1 is MDHEN, CDR2 SYDVKM. CDR3 size: 14 residues. The J segment lost 3 bases and the V segment lost 6 bases, leaving 3 bases of the junction unmatched. CDR3 region: CASSLAGETDTQYF. Written as DNA, the CDR3 is TGTGCCAGCAGCCTAGCGGGAGAAACAGATACGCAGTATTTT.